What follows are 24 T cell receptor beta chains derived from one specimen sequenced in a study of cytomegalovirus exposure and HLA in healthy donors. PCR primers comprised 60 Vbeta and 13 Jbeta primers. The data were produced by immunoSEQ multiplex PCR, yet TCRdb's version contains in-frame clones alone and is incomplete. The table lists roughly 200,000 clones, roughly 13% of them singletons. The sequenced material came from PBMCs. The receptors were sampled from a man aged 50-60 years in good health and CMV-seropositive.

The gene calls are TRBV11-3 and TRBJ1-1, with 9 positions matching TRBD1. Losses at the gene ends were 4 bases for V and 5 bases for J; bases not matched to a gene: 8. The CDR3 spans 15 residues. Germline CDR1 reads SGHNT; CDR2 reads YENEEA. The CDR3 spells CASSSSPGQGTEAFF. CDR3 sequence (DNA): TGTGCCAGCAGCTCGAGCCCGGGACAGGGAACTGAAGCTTTCTTT.

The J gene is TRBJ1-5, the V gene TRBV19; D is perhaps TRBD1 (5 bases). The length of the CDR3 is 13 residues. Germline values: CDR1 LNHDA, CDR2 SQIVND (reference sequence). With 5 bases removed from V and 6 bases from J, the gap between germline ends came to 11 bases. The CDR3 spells CASSLSGAQPQHF. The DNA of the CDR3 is TGTGCCAGTAGTCTTTCTGGGGCTCAGCCCCAGCATTTT.

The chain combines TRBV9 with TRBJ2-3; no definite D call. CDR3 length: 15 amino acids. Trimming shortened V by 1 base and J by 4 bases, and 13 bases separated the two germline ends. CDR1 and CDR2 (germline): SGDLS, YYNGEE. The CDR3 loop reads CASSVFGGLADTQYF. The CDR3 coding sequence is TGTGCCAGCAGCGTATTTGGCGGTTTAGCAGATACGCAGTATTTT.

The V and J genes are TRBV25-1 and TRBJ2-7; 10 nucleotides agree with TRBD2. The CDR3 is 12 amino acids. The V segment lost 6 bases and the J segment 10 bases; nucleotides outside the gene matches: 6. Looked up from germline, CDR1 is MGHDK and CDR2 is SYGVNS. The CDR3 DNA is TGTGCCAGCAGCCAAGCGGGGGGGTATCAGTACGTC. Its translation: CASSQAGGYQYV.

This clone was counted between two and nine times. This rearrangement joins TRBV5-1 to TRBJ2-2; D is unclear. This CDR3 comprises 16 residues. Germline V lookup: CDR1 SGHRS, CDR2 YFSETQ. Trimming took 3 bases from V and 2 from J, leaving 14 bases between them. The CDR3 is CASSSSLAENTGELFF. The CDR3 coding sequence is TGCGCCAGCAGCTCGTCCCTTGCGGAAAACACCGGGGAGCTGTTTTTT.

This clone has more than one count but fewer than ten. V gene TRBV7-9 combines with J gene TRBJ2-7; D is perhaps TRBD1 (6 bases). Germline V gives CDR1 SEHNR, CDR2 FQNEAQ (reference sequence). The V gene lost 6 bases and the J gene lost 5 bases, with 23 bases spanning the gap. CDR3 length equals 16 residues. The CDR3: CASREQRTEYANEQYV. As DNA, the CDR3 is TGTGCCAGCAGGGAACAAAGGACAGAATACGCGAACGAGCAGTACGTC.

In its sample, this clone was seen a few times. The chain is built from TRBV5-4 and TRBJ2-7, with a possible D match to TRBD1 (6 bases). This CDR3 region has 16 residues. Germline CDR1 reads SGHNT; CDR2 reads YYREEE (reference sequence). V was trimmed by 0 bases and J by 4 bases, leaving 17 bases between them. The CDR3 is CASSLGGRGEGYEQYV. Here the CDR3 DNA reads TGTGCCAGCAGCTTGGGGGGCAGGGGAGAGGGTTACGAGCAGTACGTC.

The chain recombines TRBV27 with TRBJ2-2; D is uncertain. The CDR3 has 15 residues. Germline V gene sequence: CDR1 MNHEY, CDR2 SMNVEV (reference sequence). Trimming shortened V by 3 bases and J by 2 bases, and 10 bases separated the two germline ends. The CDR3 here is CASSFRGLNTGELFF. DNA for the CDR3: TGTGCCAGCAGTTTTCGAGGCCTAAACACCGGGGAGCTGTTTTTT.

In nucleotides, the CDR3 is TGCGCCAGCAGCCCCCCGGGACTAGCGAGCACAGATACGCAGTATTTT. As protein: CASSPPGLASTDTQYF. The chain joins TRBV5-1 to TRBJ2-3; 10 bases are a match to TRBD2. The J segment lost 0 bases and the V segment lost 4 bases, leaving 5 bases of the junction unmatched. CDR1 is SGHRS, CDR2 YFSETQ, per germline. The CDR3 consists of 16 residues. Complete variable domain (other parts from reference TRBV5-1 and TRBJ2-3): KAGVTQTPRYLIKTRGQQVTLSCSPISGHRSVSWYQQTPGQGLQFLFEYFSETQRNKGNFPGRFSGRQFSNSRSEMNVSTLELGDSALYLCASSPPGLASTDTQYFGPGTRLTVL.

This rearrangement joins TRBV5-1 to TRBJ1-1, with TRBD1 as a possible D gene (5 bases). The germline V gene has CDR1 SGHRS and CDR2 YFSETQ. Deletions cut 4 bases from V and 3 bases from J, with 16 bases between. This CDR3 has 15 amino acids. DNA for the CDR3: TGCGCCAGCAGCCCCAGACAGATCCTCCACACTGAAGCTTTCTTT. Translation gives CASSPRQILHTEAFF. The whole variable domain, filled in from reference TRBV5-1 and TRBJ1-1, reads KAGVTQTPRYLIKTRGQQVTLSCSPISGHRSVSWYQQTPGQGLQFLFEYFSETQRNKGNFPGRFSGRQFSNSRSEMNVSTLELGDSALYLCASSPRQILHTEAFFGQGTRLTVV.

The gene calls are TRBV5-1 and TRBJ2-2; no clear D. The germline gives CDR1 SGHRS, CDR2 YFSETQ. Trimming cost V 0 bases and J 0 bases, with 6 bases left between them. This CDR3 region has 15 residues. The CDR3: CASSLDPSNTGELFF. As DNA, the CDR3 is TGCGCCAGCAGCTTGGATCCCTCGAACACCGGGGAGCTGTTTTTT.

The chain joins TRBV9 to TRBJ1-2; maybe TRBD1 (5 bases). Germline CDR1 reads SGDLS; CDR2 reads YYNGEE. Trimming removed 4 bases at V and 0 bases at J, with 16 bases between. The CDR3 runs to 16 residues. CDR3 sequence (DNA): TGTGCCAGCAGCCCCTCGGACAAGAACCCTAACTATGGCTACACCTTC. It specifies CASSPSDKNPNYGYTF.

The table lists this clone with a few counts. In DNA, the CDR3 is TGTGCCAGCAGTGACCCAGGGTGGAGAGGCGGGGAGCTGTTTTTT. This gives the protein CASSDPGWRGGELFF. The V and J genes are TRBV25-1 and TRBJ2-2; TRBD1 might be the D (5 bases). From germline, CDR1 is MGHDK and CDR2 SYGVNS. The V end was cut by 3 bases, the J end by 7 bases, with 15 bases between. This CDR3 contains 15 residues.

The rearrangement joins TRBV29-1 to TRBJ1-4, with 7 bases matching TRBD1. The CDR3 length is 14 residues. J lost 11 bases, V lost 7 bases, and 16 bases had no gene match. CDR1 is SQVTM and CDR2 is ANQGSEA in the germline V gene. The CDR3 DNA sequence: TGCAGCGCTGAGTCCCCGGGACAGCCCGGGAAACTGTTTTTT. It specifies CSAESPGQPGKLFF.

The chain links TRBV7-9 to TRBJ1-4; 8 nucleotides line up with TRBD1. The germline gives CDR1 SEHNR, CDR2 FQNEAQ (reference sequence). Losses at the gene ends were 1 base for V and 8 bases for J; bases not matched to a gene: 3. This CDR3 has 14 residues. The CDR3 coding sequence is TGTGCCAGCAGCTTAGGACAGGGGTTGGAAAAACTGTTTTTT. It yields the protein CASSLGQGLEKLFF.

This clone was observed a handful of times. CDR3 DNA: TGTGCCAGCAGCGCCCTCCTTGGGGGGGGAAAGGGAGCTTTCTTT. Its protein product is CASSALLGGGKGAFF. The chain uses TRBV9 and TRBJ1-1; tentatively, D is TRBD1 (5 bases). Germline-derived CDR1 and CDR2 are SGDLS and YYNGEE. Between the trimmed V and J ends, which lost 3 bases and 10 bases, there was a span of 22 bases. This CDR3 is built from 15 residues.

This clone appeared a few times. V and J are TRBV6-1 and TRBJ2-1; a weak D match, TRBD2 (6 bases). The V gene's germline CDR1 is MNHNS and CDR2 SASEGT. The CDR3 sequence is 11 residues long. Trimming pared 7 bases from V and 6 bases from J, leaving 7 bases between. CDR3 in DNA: TGTGCCAGCACCGGGGGCAATGAGCAGTTCTTC. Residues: CASTGGNEQFF.

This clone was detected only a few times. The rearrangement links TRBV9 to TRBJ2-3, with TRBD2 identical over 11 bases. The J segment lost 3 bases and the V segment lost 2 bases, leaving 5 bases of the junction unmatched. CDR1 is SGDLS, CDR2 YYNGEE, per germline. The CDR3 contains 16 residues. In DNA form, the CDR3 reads TGTGCCAGCAGCGTCCTAGCGGGGGGAGGGACAGATACGCAGTATTTT. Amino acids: CASSVLAGGGTDTQYF.

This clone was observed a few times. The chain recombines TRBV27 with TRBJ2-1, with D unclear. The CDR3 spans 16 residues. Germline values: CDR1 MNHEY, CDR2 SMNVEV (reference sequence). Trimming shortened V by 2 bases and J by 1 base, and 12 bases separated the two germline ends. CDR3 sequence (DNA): TGTGCCAGCAGTTTAGGGTCCCAGCGTTCCTACAATGAGCAGTTCTTC. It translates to CASSLGSQRSYNEQFF.

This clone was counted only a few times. CDR3: CASSEPTPGEKLFF. The CDR3 DNA reads as TGTGCCAGCAGTGAACCAACTCCGGGTGAAAAACTGTTTTTT. The rearrangement uses TRBV2 and TRBJ1-4; D uncertain. Germline V gene data show CDR1 as SNHLY and CDR2 as FYNNEI. The CDR3 extends over 14 amino acids. Trimming took off 2 bases at V and 7 bases at J, with 11 bases between the two ends.

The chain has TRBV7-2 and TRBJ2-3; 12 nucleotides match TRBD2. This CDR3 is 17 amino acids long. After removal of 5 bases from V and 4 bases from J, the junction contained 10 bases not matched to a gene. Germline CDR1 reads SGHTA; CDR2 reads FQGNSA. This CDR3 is CASSPGVLAGGADTQYF. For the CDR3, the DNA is TGTGCCAGCAGCCCTGGGGTACTAGCGGGGGGTGCAGATACGCAGTATTTT.

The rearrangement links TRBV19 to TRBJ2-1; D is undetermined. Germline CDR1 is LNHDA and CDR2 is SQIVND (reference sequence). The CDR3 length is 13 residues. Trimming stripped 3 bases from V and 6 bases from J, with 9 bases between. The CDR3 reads CASSIFSGNEQFF. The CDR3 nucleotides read TGTGCCAGTAGTATCTTTTCGGGCAATGAGCAGTTCTTC.

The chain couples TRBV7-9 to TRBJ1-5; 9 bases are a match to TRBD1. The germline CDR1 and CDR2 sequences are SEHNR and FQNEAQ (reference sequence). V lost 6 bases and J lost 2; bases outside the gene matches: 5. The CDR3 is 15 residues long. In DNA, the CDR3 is TGTGCCAGCAGTCCGGACAGGGGTGGCAATCAGCCCCAGCATTTT. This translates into CASSPDRGGNQPQHF.

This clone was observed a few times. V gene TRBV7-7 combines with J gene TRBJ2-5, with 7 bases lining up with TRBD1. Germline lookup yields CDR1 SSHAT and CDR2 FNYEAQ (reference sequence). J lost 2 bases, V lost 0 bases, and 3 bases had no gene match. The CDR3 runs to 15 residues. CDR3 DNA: TGTGCCAGCAGCTTAGCGCCGGGACAGCAAGAGACCCAGTACTTC. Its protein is CASSLAPGQQETQYF.